Below, 9 T cell receptor beta chains from the same sample are listed, as sequenced in a study of PD-1 and CTLA-4 blockade in melanoma. Sequencing was performed with immunoSEQ multiplex PCR; in TCRdb, only in-frame clones are kept and a portion is missing. The data contain 25,000 to 30,000 clones, around nine tenths of them seen just once; the ten biggest clones take up around 8.5%. The specimen comprised CD8+ T cells from peripheral blood, sampled before anti-PD-1 treatment. These receptors came from a human donor with melanoma.

The V call is TRBV11-1, the J call TRBJ1-2, with D maybe TRBD1 (5 bases). Trimming took 0 bases from V and 4 from J, leaving 12 bases between them. The CDR3 is 15 residues long. The germline V gene has CDR1 SGHAT and CDR2 FQDESV (reference sequence). The CDR3 loop is CASSLASGTVYGYTF. DNA of the CDR3: TGTGCCAGCAGCTTAGCGTCCGGGACGGTCTATGGCTACACCTTC.

The genes are TRBV7-3 and TRBJ2-1; possible D gene TRBD2, 5 bases. V dropped 5 bases and J dropped 5 bases, with 10 bases sitting between them. CDR1 and CDR2 (germline): SGHTA, FQGTGA. This CDR3 region has 13 residues. The CDR3 region has the DNA TGTGCCAGCAGCGGAGGACTTGACAATGAGCAGTTCTTC. This gives the protein CASSGGLDNEQFF.

This chain uses TRBV5-4 with TRBJ2-5; D not resolved. Trimming shortened V by 6 bases and J by 7 bases, and 16 bases separated the two germline ends. From germline, CDR1 is SGHNT and CDR2 YYREEE (reference sequence). The CDR3 totals 13 residues. The CDR3 DNA reads as TGTGCCAGCATTCCCGACAATACGGGGACCCAGTACTTC. Protein: CASIPDNTGTQYF. Complete variable domain (other parts from reference TRBV5-4 and TRBJ2-5): ETGVTQSPTHLIKTRGQQVTLRCSSQSGHNTVSWYQQALGQGPQFIFQYYREEENGRGNFPPRFSGLQFPNYSSELNVNALELDDSALYLCASIPDNTGTQYFGPGTRLLVL.

This sequence joins TRBV19 and TRBJ2-3; 10 bases fit TRBD2. The J segment lost 4 bases and the V segment lost 5 bases, leaving 3 bases of the junction unmatched. CDR1 and CDR2 from the germline V gene are LNHDA and SQIVND (reference sequence). The CDR3 consists of 14 residues. For the CDR3, the DNA is TGTGCCAGTAGTTTCACTAGCGGGGCAGATACGCAGTATTTT. It translates to CASSFTSGADTQYF.

This chain connects TRBV29-1 to TRBJ2-1; 7 nucleotides agree with TRBD2. This CDR3 has 15 residues. Per the germline V gene, CDR1 is SQVTM and CDR2 is ANQGSEA. Trimming took 1 base from V and 7 from J; bases not matched to a gene: 10. Written as DNA, the CDR3 is TGCAGCGTTGAAGTCCCTAGGCGGGAGATAAATGAGCAGTTCTTC. Its translation is CSVEVPRREINEQFF.

This clone was seen a handful of times. The gene calls are TRBV25-1 and TRBJ1-1, with D maybe TRBD1 (5 bases). The germline V and J ends were trimmed by 4 bases and 4 bases, with 19 bases remaining between them. CDR1 is MGHDK and CDR2 is SYGVNS in the germline V gene. The CDR3 length is 16 residues. In DNA form, the CDR3 reads TGTGCCAGCAGTGGTGTCGGGGCCCCGGAGGGCACTGAAGCTTTCTTT. Protein sequence: CASSGVGAPEGTEAFF.

The chain has TRBV6-5 and TRBJ2-5; TRBD2 aligns across 10 bases. Losses at the gene ends were 3 bases for V and 0 bases for J; bases not matched to a gene: 4. Germline CDR1 reads MNHEY; CDR2 reads SVGAGI. This CDR3 contains 16 residues. CDR3 residues: CASSYFLAGDQETQYF. In nucleotides, the CDR3 is TGTGCCAGCAGTTATTTCCTAGCGGGGGACCAAGAGACCCAGTACTTC.

The chain links TRBV29-1 to TRBJ1-2; 8 bases match TRBD1. CDR3 size: 14 residues. Germline V CDR1 and CDR2: SQVTM, ANQGSEA. Losses at the gene ends were 4 bases for V and 3 bases for J; bases not matched to a gene: 7. The CDR3 DNA is TGCAGCGTTGTGGGGGGACAGGTTCACTATGGCTACACCTTC. It is translated as CSVVGGQVHYGYTF.

This rearrangement joins TRBV18 to TRBJ2-7; D gene unclear. The CDR3 contains 11 residues. The germline gives CDR1 KGHSH, CDR2 LQKENI. Trimming shortened V by 2 bases and J by 4 bases, and 3 bases separated the two germline ends. The CDR3 region has the DNA TGTGCCAGCTCACCAGGATACGAGCAGTACTTC. Protein sequence: CASSPGYEQYF. Looking up the rest from reference TRBV18 and TRBJ2-7 gives the full variable domain: NAGVMQNPRHLVRRRGQEARLRCSPMKGHSHVYWYRQLPEEGLKFMVYLQKENIIDESGMPKERFSAEFPKEGPSILRIQQVVRGDSAAYFCASSPGYEQYFGPGTRLTVT.